Detailed here is one T cell receptor (beta chain). As yet, its antigen is unknown. The ends were cut back, 2 bases at V and 3 bases at J, with 13 bases in the middle. CDR1 is KGHSH and CDR2 is LQKENI in the germline V gene. CDR3 length equals 16 residues. TCRdb's copy holds only in-frame clones and misses some; the assay was immunoSEQ multiplex PCR. This sample has some 1.4 million clones, with 96% found just once. These data belong to a study of shared clonotypes between healthy human individuals. Study summary: Each donor's CD8 memory used one plate, CD8 naive two, each CD4 subset three. Study-level findings and limits: It was the non-shared clonotypes that had lower generation probabilities than clonotypes shared by all four donors.

The TCR comes from a man aged 30 to 45 in good health. The rearrangement joins TRBV18 to TRBJ2-2; weak D call: TRBD1 (5 bases). Sample: naive CD4+ T cells sorted from blood. Subset specified: CD45RA+ positively selected. Written as DNA, the CDR3 is TGTGCCAGCTCACCAGATATGGGCAGGGACACCGGGGAGCTGTTTTTT. This encodes CASSPDMGRDTGELFF.